Listed here are 13 T cell receptor beta chains from one sample, sequenced in a study of blood T cell repertoires in COVID-19. The table came from immunoSEQ multiplex PCR; TCRdb's copy has only in-frame clones and leaves some out. The sample records 250,000 to 350,000 clones, around 82% being singletons. Sequencing was carried out using peripheral blood. Receptor source: a human donor with COVID-19, enrolled during active disease. The donor label of this sample is uncertain.

The chain has TRBV2 and TRBJ2-1; D call uncertain. Trimming took 6 bases from V and 0 from J, leaving 12 bases between them. Germline V gene lookup returns CDR1 SNHLY and CDR2 FYNNEI. The CDR3 loop spans 15 amino acids. CDR3 residues: CASRPAARSYNEQFF. CDR3 sequence (DNA): TGTGCCAGCAGACCGGCAGCGCGCTCCTACAATGAGCAGTTCTTC.

The chain carries TRBV28 and TRBJ1-2; no firm D call. The CDR3 has 19 residues. Germline loops: CDR1 MDHEN, CDR2 SYDVKM. V lost 7 bases and J lost 1, with 28 bases in between. CDR3 in DNA: TGTGCCAGCAACTGGAGCGGGATGGACGGCAGCCCGCTTAACTATGGCTACACCTTC. Its protein is CASNWSGMDGSPLNYGYTF.

The rearrangement links TRBV2 to TRBJ2-3; possible D gene TRBD2, 6 bases. Germline-derived CDR1 and CDR2 are SNHLY and FYNNEI. The V end was cut by 5 bases, the J end by 2 bases, with 14 bases between. The CDR3 has 15 residues. This chain's CDR3 is CASSFTGTFTDTQYF. For the CDR3, the DNA is TGTGCCAGCAGTTTTACCGGGACTTTCACAGATACGCAGTATTTT.

This clone was observed a handful of times. The V call is TRBV19, the J call TRBJ1-5; 9 bases map to TRBD1. CDR1 LNHDA and CDR2 SQIVND come from the germline V gene (reference sequence). V dropped 4 bases and J dropped 5; count of bases not matched to a gene: 6. CDR3 size: 15 residues. The CDR3 is CASSRRDREDQPQHF. CDR3 in DNA: TGTGCCAGTAGTAGAAGGGACAGGGAGGATCAGCCCCAGCATTTT.

A single count supports this clone. The V gene is TRBV4-2, the J gene TRBJ2-5; no firm D call. The V end lost 1 base, the J end lost 0 bases, and 6 bases lay between the germline ends. Germline V gene lookup returns CDR1 LGHNA and CDR2 YNFKEQ. The length of the CDR3 is 14 residues. The DNA for the CDR3 is TGTGCCAGCAGCCAAGCCCTGTACCAAGAGACCCAGTACTTC. Amino acid sequence: CASSQALYQETQYF.

V gene TRBV5-1 combines with J gene TRBJ2-5; 11 positions match TRBD2. V lost 0 bases, J lost 1 base, and 2 bases stayed unmatched. CDR3 length: 16 amino acids. Germline V gene data show CDR1 as SGHRS and CDR2 as YFSETQ. For the CDR3, the DNA is TGCGCCAGCAGCTTGGTACTAGCGGGAGTCCAAGAGACCCAGTACTTC. Its protein product is CASSLVLAGVQETQYF.

This clone was seen a few times. J is TRBJ1-1 and V is TRBV6-5, with 8 nucleotides matching TRBD1. The V segment lost 7 bases and the J segment 1 base; nucleotides outside the gene matches: 5. The CDR3 totals 14 residues. Germline CDR1 is MNHEY and CDR2 is SVGAGI. The CDR3 spells CASTWDRTNTEAFF. The CDR3 bases are TGTGCCAGCACCTGGGACAGGACGAACACTGAAGCTTTCTTT.

The chain employs TRBV30 and TRBJ1-1; D not resolved. The length of the CDR3 is 13 residues. Germline values: CDR1 GTSNPN, CDR2 SVGIG (reference sequence). Trimming pared 2 bases from V and 5 bases from J, leaving 12 bases between. CDR3 in DNA: TGTGCCTGGAGTCGGGAGGTGTGGACTGAAGCTTTCTTT. Translating gives CAWSREVWTEAFF.

The J gene is TRBJ1-2, the V gene TRBV27, with 8 positions matching TRBD1. The CDR3 spans 15 residues. Germline-derived CDR1 and CDR2 are MNHEY and SMNVEV (reference sequence). The V and J ends lost 6 bases and 7 bases, in that order; junction bases with no gene match: 13. The CDR3 DNA sequence: TGTGCCAGCAGCTCTCAGGGGGCATACACAGTTGGCTACACCTTC. Amino acid sequence: CASSSQGAYTVGYTF.

The chain carries TRBV15 and TRBJ2-7; D gene uncertain. The CDR3 sequence is 13 residues long. Germline values: CDR1 LNHNV, CDR2 YYDKDF (reference sequence). V was trimmed by 0 bases and J by 4 bases, leaving 7 bases between them. The CDR3 here is CATSRDRQYEQYF. CDR3 DNA: TGTGCCACCAGCAGAGATAGACAATACGAGCAGTACTTC.

The chain carries TRBV6-5 and TRBJ1-1; the D is unclear. V was cut by 8 bases and J by 3 bases, with 13 bases left in between. The CDR3 contains 13 residues. Germline V CDR1 and CDR2: MNHEY, SVGAGI. The CDR3 sequence is CASRSTGDTEAFF. Here the CDR3 DNA reads TGTGCCAGCCGGTCAACCGGGGACACTGAAGCTTTCTTT.

V gene TRBV5-4 combines with J gene TRBJ2-1; TRBD1 matches 9 bases. V shed 0 bases and J 3 bases; nucleotides not matched to a gene: 4. Germline V gene sequence: CDR1 SGHNT, CDR2 YYREEE (reference sequence). The CDR3 is 16 amino acids. The CDR3 protein is CASSLGTGGVYNEQFF. Here the CDR3 DNA reads TGTGCCAGCAGCTTGGGTACAGGGGGCGTCTACAATGAGCAGTTCTTC.

In this sample, this clone turned up once. The rearrangement uses TRBV11-3 and TRBJ1-4, with D tentatively TRBD1 (5 bases). With 0 bases removed from V and 4 bases from J, the gap between germline ends came to 12 bases. Germline V gives CDR1 SGHNT, CDR2 YENEEA. CDR3 length: 16 residues. The CDR3 loop is CASSLDLWQGNEKLFF. The CDR3 DNA is TGTGCCAGCAGCTTAGATCTTTGGCAGGGTAATGAAAAACTGTTTTTT.